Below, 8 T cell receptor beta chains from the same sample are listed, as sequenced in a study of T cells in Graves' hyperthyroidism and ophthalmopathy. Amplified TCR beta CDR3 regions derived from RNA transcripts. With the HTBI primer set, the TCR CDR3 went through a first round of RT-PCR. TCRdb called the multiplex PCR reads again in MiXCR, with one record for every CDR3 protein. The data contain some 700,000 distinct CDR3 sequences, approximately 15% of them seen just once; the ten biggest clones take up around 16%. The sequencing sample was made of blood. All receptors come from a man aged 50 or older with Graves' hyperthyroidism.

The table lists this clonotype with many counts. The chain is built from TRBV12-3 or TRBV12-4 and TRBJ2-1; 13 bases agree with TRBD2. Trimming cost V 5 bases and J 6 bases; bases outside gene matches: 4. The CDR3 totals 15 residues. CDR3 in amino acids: CASSPRTSGSNEQFF. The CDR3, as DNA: TGTGCCAGCAGTCCAAGGACTAGCGGGAGCAATGAGCAGTTCTTC.

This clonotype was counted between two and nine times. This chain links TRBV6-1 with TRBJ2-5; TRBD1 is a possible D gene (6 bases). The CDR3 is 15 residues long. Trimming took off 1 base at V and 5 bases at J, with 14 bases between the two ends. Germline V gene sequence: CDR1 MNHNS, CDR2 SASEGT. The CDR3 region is CASSEVAGDRETQYF. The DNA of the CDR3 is TGTGCCAGCAGTGAAGTGGCAGGGGATAGGGAGACCCAGTACTTC.

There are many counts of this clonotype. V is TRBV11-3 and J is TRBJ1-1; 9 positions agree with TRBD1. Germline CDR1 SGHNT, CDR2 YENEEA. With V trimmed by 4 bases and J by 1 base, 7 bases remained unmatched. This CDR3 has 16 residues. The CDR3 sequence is CASSSPQGATNTEAFF. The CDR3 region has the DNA TGTGCCAGCAGCTCTCCACAGGGGGCGACGAACACTGAAGCTTTCTTT.

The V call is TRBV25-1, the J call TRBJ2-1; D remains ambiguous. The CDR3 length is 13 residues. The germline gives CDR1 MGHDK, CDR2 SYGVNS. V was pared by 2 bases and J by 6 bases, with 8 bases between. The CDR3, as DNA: TGTGCCAGCAGTGAACGGTTAGGCAATGAGCAGTTCTTC. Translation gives CASSERLGNEQFF.

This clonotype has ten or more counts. CDR3 loop: CSAEGTSGADTQYF. Written as DNA, the CDR3 is TGCAGTGCCGAAGGGACTAGCGGGGCAGATACGCAGTATTTT. The chain employs TRBV20-1 and TRBJ2-3, with 13 bases lining up with TRBD2. The CDR3 covers 14 residues. Germline loops: CDR1 DFQATT, CDR2 SNEGSKA (reference sequence). With 6 bases clipped from V and 4 bases from J, the junction kept 4 bases outside the gene matches.

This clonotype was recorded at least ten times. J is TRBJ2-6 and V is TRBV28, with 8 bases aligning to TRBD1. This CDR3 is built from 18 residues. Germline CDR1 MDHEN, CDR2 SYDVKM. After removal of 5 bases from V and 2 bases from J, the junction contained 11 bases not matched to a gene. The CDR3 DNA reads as TGTGCCAGCAGTCTCTCCGGGACAGGAAAGGCTGGGGCCAACGTCCTGACTTTC. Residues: CASSLSGTGKAGANVLTF. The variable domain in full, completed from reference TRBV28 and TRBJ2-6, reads DVKVTQSSRYLVKRTGEKVFLECVQDMDHENMFWYRQDPGLGLRLIYFSYDVKMKEKGDIPEGYSVSREKKERFSLILESASTNQTSMYLCASSLSGTGKAGANVLTFGAGSRLTVL.

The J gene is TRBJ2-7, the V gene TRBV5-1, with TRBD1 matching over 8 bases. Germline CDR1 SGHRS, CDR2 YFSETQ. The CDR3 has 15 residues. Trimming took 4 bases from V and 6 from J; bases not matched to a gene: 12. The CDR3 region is CASSGQGNSLGEQYF. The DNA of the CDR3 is TGCGCCAGCAGCGGACAGGGAAATTCGTTAGGCGAGCAGTACTTC.

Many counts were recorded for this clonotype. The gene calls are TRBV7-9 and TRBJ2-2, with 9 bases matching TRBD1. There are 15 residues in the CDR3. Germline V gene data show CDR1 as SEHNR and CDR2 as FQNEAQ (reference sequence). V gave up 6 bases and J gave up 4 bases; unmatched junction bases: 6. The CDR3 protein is CASRRRDRATGELFF. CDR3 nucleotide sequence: TGTGCCAGCAGGCGCCGGGACAGGGCCACCGGGGAGCTGTTTTTT.